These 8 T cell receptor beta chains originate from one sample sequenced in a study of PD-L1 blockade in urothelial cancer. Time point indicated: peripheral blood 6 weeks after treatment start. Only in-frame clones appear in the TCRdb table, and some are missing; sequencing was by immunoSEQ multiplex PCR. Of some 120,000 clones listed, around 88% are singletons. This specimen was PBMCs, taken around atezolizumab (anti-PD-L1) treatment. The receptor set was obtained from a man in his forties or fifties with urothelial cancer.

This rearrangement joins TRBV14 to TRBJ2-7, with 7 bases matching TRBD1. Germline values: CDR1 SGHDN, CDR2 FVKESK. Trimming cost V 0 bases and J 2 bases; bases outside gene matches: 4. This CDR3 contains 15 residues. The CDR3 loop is CASSQDWDRAYEQYF. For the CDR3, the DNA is TGTGCCAGCAGCCAAGATTGGGACAGAGCCTACGAGCAGTACTTC.

In DNA, the CDR3 is TGTGCCATCATTGACAGAGGAGCCTACTCTGGAAACACCATATATTTT. It translates to CAIIDRGAYSGNTIYF. This chain links TRBV11-2 with TRBJ1-3, with D possibly TRBD1 on 5 matching bases. CDR1 and CDR2 from the germline V gene are SGHAT and FQNNGV. Trimming took 10 bases from V and 0 from J, leaving 19 bases between them. CDR3 length: 16 amino acids.

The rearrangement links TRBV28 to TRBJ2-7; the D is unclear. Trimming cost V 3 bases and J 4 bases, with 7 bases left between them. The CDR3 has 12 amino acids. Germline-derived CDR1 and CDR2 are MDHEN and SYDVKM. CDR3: CASSLRGYEQYF. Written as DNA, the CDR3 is TGTGCCAGCAGTTTGCGAGGTTACGAGCAGTACTTC.

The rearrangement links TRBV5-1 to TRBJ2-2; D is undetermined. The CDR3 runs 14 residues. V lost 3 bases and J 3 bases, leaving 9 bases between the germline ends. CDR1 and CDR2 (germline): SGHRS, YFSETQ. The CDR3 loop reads CASSSIAYTGELFF. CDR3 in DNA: TGCGCCAGCAGCTCTATAGCCTACACCGGGGAGCTGTTTTTT. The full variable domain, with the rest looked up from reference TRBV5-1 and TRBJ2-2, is KAGVTQTPRYLIKTRGQQVTLSCSPISGHRSVSWYQQTPGQGLQFLFEYFSETQRNKGNFPGRFSGRQFSNSRSEMNVSTLELGDSALYLCASSSIAYTGELFFGEGSRLTVL.

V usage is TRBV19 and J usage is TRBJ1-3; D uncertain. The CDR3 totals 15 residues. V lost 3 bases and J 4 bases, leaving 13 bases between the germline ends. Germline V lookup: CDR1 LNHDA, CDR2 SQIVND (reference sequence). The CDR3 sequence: CASSIGGRIGNTIYF. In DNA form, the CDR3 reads TGTGCCAGTAGTATCGGCGGGAGAATAGGAAACACCATATATTTT.

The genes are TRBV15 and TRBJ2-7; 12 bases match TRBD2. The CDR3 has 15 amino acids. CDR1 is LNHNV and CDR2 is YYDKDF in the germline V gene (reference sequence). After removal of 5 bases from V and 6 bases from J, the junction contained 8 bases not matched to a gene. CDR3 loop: CATSEHSSGRAEQYF. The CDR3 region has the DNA TGTGCCACCAGCGAACACTCTAGCGGGAGGGCCGAGCAGTACTTC.

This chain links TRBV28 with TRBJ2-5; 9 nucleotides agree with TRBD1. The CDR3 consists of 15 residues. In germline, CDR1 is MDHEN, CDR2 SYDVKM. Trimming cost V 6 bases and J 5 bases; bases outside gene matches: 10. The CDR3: CASRQTGGQRETQYF. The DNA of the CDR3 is TGTGCCAGCAGGCAAACAGGGGGCCAGCGGGAGACCCAGTACTTC.

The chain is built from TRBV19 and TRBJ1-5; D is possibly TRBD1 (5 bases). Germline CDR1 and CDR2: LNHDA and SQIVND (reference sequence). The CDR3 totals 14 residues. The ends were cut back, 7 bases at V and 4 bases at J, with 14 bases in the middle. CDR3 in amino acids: CASMGWGGNQPQHF. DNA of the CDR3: TGTGCCAGTATGGGCTGGGGGGGGAATCAGCCCCAGCATTTT.